Sequencing of this T cell receptor beta chain was carried out in a study of vaccination effects on CD4 cells after COVID-19. The germline V and J ends were trimmed by 4 bases and 4 bases, with 13 bases remaining between them. The germline CDR1 and CDR2 sequences are SQVTM and ANQGSEA. The CDR3 totals 13 residues. Sequencing was performed with immunoSEQ multiplex PCR; in TCRdb, only in-frame clones are kept and a portion is missing. This sample has tens of thousands of clones, with approximately 70% found just once. Following an approximately ten-day culture, CD4+ T cells were purified. In the cultures, half the medium was exchanged for IL-2 medium on days 3 and 7. Study outcomes and limitations: After vaccination, spike-reactive clones in convalescents were mostly new vaccine-induced clones.

With respect to this clone: Its antigen is as yet unknown.

V usage is TRBV29-1 and J usage is TRBJ2-5; D might be TRBD1 (5 bases). Specimen: CD4+ T cells from PBMCs cultured without peptide, collected before COVID-19 vaccination. The TCR was taken from a human donor who had a prior SARS-CoV-2 infection. In DNA form, the CDR3 reads TGCAGCGTTGGCCCGGACAAGGGAGAGACCCAGTACTTC. Translation: CSVGPDKGETQYF.